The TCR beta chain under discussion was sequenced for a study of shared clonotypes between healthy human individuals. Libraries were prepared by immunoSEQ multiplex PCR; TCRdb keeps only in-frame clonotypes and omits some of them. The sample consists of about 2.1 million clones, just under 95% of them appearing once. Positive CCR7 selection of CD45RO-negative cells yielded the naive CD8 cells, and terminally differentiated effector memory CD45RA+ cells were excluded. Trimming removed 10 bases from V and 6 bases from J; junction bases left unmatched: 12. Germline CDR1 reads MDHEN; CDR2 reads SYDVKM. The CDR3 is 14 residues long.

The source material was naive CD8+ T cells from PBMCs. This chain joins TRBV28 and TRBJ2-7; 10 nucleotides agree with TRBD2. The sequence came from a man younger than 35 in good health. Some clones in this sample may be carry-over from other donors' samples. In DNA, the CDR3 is TGTGCCACCCGCAGGGCTAGCGGGAGAAGCGAGCAGTACTTC. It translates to CATRRASGRSEQYF.